The clone carrying this T cell receptor (beta chain) showed up just once. Its antigen is unidentified. The germline V gene has CDR1 SGHRS and CDR2 YFSETQ. CDR3 size: 15 residues. The trim removed 3 bases at V and 5 bases at J, leaving 6 bases unmatched. This sample was included in a study of OX40 agonist ivuxolimab in advanced cancers. At the level of the study: Previous treatment with anti-PD-1, anti-PD-L1 or anti-CTLA-4 therapy was allowed; 40% had received some. Study-wide results and limits: Researchers did not determine the expanded peripheral T cells' antigen specificity. Low clonal expansion, among the lowest seen, marked partial responders at 0.1-3.0 mg/kg. There was clonal expansion of CD4+ and CD8+ blood T cells by week 6 at 0.1 to 3.0 mg/kg.

Clones were read by immunoSEQ multiplex PCR, and TCRdb kept only the in-frame ones, dropping some. This sample has over 55,000 clones, with over 75% found just once. The sequence came from an adult with an advanced solid tumor such as melanoma, head and neck, liver or kidney cancer. Sequences were derived from CD4+ or CD8+ T cells sorted from blood, sampled in a trial of the OX40 agonist ivuxolimab. This chain uses TRBV5-1 with TRBJ2-3; TRBD2 matches 10 bases. The CDR3 sequence is CASSSLAGDQDTQYF. The CDR3 region has the DNA TGCGCCAGCAGCTCCCTAGCGGGGGACCAAGATACGCAGTATTTT. Full variable domain (rest looked up from reference TRBV5-1 and TRBJ2-3): KAGVTQTPRYLIKTRGQQVTLSCSPISGHRSVSWYQQTPGQGLQFLFEYFSETQRNKGNFPGRFSGRQFSNSRSEMNVSTLELGDSALYLCASSSLAGDQDTQYFGPGTRLTVL.